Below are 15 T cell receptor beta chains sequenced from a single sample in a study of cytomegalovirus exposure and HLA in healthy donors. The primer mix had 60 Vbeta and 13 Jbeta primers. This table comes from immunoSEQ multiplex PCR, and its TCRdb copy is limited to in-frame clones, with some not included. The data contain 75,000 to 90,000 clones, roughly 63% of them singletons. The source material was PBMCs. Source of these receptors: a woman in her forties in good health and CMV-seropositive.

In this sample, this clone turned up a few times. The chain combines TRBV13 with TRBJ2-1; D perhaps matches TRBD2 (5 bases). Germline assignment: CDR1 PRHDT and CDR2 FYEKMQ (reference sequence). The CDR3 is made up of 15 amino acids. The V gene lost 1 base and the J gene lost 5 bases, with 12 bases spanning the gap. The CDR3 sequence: CASSLDPGGHNEQFF. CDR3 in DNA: TGTGCCAGCAGCTTAGATCCCGGAGGCCACAATGAGCAGTTCTTC.

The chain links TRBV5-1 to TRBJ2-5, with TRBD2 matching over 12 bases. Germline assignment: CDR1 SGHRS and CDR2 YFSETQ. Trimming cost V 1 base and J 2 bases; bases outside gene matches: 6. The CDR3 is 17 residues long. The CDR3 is CASSLRLAGGAQETQYF. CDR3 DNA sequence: TGCGCCAGCAGCTTGCGGCTAGCGGGAGGGGCTCAAGAGACCCAGTACTTC.

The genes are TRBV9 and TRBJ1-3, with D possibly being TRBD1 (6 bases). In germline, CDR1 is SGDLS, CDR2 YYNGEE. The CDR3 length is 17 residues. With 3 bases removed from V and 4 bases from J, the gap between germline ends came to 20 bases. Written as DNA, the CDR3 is TGTGCCAGCAGCGCCCGAACAGGGCTGAATGGCGGAAACACCATATATTTT. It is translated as CASSARTGLNGGNTIYF.

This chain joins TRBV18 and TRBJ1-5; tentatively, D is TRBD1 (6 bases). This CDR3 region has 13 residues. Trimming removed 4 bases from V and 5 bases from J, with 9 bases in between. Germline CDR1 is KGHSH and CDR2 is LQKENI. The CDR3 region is CASSLDSYQPQHF. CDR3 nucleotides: TGTGCCAGCTCACTGGACAGTTATCAGCCCCAGCATTTT.

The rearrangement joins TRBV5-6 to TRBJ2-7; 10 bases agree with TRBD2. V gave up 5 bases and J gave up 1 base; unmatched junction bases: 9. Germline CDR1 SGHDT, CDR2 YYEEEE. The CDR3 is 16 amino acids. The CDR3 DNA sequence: TGTGCCAGCAGGTCTCAAACTAGCGGGGCTTCCTACGAGCAGTACTTC. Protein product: CASRSQTSGASYEQYF.

The CDR3 spells CASRPTGDSLEQYF. CDR3 sequence (DNA): TGTGCCAGCAGACCGACAGGGGACTCCCTCGAGCAGTACTTC. This rearrangement joins TRBV7-2 to TRBJ2-7; the match to TRBD1 covers 8 bases. From germline, CDR1 is SGHTA and CDR2 FQGNSA. The CDR3 extends over 14 amino acids. Trimming cost V 6 bases and J 6 bases; bases outside gene matches: 10. Looking up the rest from reference TRBV7-2 and TRBJ2-7 gives the full variable domain: GAGVSQSPSNKVTEKGKDVELRCDPISGHTALYWYRQSLGQGLEFLIYFQGNSAPDKSGLPSDRFSAERTGGSVSTLTIQRTQQEDSAVYLCASRPTGDSLEQYFGPGTRLTVT.

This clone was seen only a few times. The CDR3 nucleotides are TGTGCCAGCAGTTCTGGACAGCCTTTGGGCAATCAGCCCCAGCATTTT. Encoded protein: CASSSGQPLGNQPQHF. The chain recombines TRBV27 with TRBJ1-5; perhaps TRBD1 as D (6 bases). The CDR3 sequence is 16 residues long. Looked up from germline, CDR1 is MNHEY and CDR2 is SMNVEV (reference sequence). The V end lost 4 bases, the J end lost 2 bases, and 15 bases lay between the germline ends.

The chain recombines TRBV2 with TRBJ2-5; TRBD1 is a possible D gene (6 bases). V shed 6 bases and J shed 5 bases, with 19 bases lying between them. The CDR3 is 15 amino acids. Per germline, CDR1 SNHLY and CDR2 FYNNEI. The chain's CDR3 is CASSTQGIQGETQYF. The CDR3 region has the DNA TGTGCCAGCAGCACCCAGGGGATCCAGGGGGAGACCCAGTACTTC.

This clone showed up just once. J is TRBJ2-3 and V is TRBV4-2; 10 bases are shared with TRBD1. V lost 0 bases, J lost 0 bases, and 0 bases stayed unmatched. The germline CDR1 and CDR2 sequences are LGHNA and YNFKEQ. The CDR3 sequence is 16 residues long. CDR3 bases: TGTGCCAGCAGCCAAGAGGGACAGGGGAGCACAGATACGCAGTATTTT. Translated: CASSQEGQGSTDTQYF.

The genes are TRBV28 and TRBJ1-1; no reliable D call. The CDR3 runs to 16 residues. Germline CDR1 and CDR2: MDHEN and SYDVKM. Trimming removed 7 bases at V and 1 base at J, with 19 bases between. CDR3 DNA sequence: TGTGCCAGCAACCCTCCAGGCCGGCAGGCGAACACTGAAGCTTTCTTT. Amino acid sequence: CASNPPGRQANTEAFF.

This CDR3 is CATSSHPYVQGVEYEQYF. In DNA form, the CDR3 reads TGTGCCACCAGCTCCCACCCCTACGTACAGGGTGTAGAGTACGAGCAGTACTTC. This rearrangement joins TRBV15 to TRBJ2-7; perhaps TRBD1 as D (6 bases). Deletions cut 5 bases from V and 4 bases from J, with 27 bases between. The germline gives CDR1 LNHNV, CDR2 YYDKDF (reference sequence). The CDR3 has 18 residues. The full variable domain, rest sourced from reference TRBV15 and TRBJ2-7, is DAMVIQNPRYQVTQFGKPVTLSCSQTLNHNVMYWYQQKSSQAPKLLFHYYDKDFNNEADTPDNFQSRRPNTSFCFLDIRSPGLGDTAMYLCATSSHPYVQGVEYEQYFGPGTRLTVT.

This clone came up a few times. CDR3 residues: CASSEGTSGGYTGELFF. The CDR3 coding sequence is TGCGCCAGCAGCGAAGGGACTAGCGGGGGGTACACCGGGGAGCTGTTTTTT. The chain joins TRBV4-3 to TRBJ2-2, with TRBD2 matching 15 bases. The germline V gene encodes CDR1 LGHNA and CDR2 YSLEER. CDR3 length: 17 residues. Unmatched junction bases numbered 4, after V lost 5 bases and J lost 3 bases.

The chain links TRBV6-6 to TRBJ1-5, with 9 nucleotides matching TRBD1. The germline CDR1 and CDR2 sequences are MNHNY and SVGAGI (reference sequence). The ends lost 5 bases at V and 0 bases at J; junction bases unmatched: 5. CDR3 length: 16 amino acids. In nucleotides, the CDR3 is TGTGCCAGCAGTGCGGGGACAGGGTATAGCAATCAGCCCCAGCATTTT. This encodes CASSAGTGYSNQPQHF.

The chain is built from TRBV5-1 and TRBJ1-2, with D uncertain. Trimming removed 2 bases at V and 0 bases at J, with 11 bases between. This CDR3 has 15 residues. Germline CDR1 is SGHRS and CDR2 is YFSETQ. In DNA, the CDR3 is TGCGCCAGCAGCTTTGGGCAGGTTGCTAACTATGGCTACACCTTC. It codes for CASSFGQVANYGYTF.

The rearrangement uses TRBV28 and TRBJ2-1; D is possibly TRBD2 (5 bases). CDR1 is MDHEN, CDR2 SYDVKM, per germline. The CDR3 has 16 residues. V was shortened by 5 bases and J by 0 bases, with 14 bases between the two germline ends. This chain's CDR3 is CASSLRLGSSYNEQFF. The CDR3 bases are TGTGCCAGCAGTCTACGATTGGGGAGCTCCTACAATGAGCAGTTCTTC.